The next 20 T cell receptor beta chains were all read from a single sample in a study of PD-1 blockade in classical Hodgkin lymphoma. Produced via immunoSEQ multiplex PCR; TCRdb's table is partial and in-frame only. The repertoire holds about 66,000 clones, with around 75% as singletons. All patients relapsed after autologous stem cell transplantation, and brentuximab vedotin exposure varied. This specimen was peripheral blood mononuclear cells (PBMCs), taken before the second cycle of nivolumab. All receptors come from a human donor with classical Hodgkin lymphoma.

The V call is TRBV10-3, the J call TRBJ1-3, with no clear D. Germline loops: CDR1 ENHRY, CDR2 SYGVKD. V was shortened by 4 bases and J by 1 base, with 8 bases between the two germline ends. This CDR3 spans 14 amino acids. The CDR3 sequence: CAISARGSGNTIYF. CDR3 sequence (DNA): TGTGCCATCAGTGCACGAGGGTCTGGAAACACCATATATTTT.

The table lists this clone with a few counts. V and J are TRBV6-7 and TRBJ1-5; no definite D call. TRBV6-7 is marked as an open reading frame, function uncertain. The CDR3 is 10 amino acids. Trimming pared 7 bases from V and 7 bases from J, leaving 5 bases between. As DNA, the CDR3 is TGTGCCAGCAATGGCCAGCCCCAGCATTTT. This gives the protein CASNGQPQHF.

This clone was seen at least ten times. The chain recombines TRBV15 with TRBJ1-4; D unclear. The CDR3 extends over 14 amino acids. The germline V gene has CDR1 LNHNV and CDR2 YYDKDF (reference sequence). V was clipped by 1 base and J by 0 bases, with 3 bases between them. CDR3 bases: TGTGCCACCAGCAGAGTGTCAACTAATGAAAAACTGTTTTTT. Amino acid sequence: CATSRVSTNEKLFF. The entire variable domain, with the rest obtained from reference TRBV15 and TRBJ1-4, is as follows: DAMVIQNPRYQVTQFGKPVTLSCSQTLNHNVMYWYQQKSSQAPKLLFHYYDKDFNNEADTPDNFQSRRPNTSFCFLDIRSPGLGDTAMYLCATSRVSTNEKLFFGSGTQLSVL.

The chain recombines TRBV9 with TRBJ2-7, with 9 bases fitting TRBD2. Unmatched junction bases numbered 12, after V lost 4 bases and J lost 4 bases. The CDR3 runs to 16 residues. Germline-derived CDR1 and CDR2 are SGDLS and YYNGEE. The CDR3 region has the DNA TGTGCCAGCAGCCCCCGGGATAGCGGGAGATTGTACGAGCAGTACTTC. It codes for CASSPRDSGRLYEQYF.

CDR3 region: CASSLRGDSYEQYF. The CDR3 DNA reads as TGTGCCAGCAGCTTAAGGGGGGACAGCTACGAGCAGTACTTC. The chain carries TRBV7-3 and TRBJ2-7, with D possibly matching TRBD1 (7 bases). Germline CDR1 SGHTA, CDR2 FQGTGA. This CDR3 has 14 amino acids. Trimming removed 1 base from V and 3 bases from J, with 10 bases in between.

The CDR3 reads CAWSDWAGGWNQPQHF. DNA for the CDR3: TGTGCCTGGAGTGATTGGGCAGGGGGGTGGAATCAGCCCCAGCATTTT. The V call is TRBV30, the J call TRBJ1-5, with 7 bases lining up with TRBD1. The germline V gene has CDR1 GTSNPN and CDR2 SVGIG (reference sequence). The CDR3 is made up of 16 amino acids. Unmatched junction bases numbered 10, after V lost 1 base and J lost 4 bases.

The chain carries TRBV6-5 and TRBJ2-7; D not certain. CDR3 length equals 13 residues. The V gene lost 8 bases and the J gene lost 1 base, with 12 bases spanning the gap. Germline V gene data show CDR1 as MNHEY and CDR2 as SVGAGI. This CDR3 is CASSNEVSYEQYF. The DNA for the CDR3 is TGTGCCAGCTCGAATGAGGTTTCCTACGAGCAGTACTTC.

This clone came up a few times. The chain is built from TRBV5-1 and TRBJ1-6, with TRBD1 matching 8 bases. The CDR3 covers 15 residues. V shed 0 bases, J shed 6 bases, and the junction held 2 bases outside the gene matches. Germline CDR1 and CDR2: SGHRS and YFSETQ. As DNA, the CDR3 is TGCGCCAGCAGCTTGGGCGGACAGGGTAATTCACCCCTCCACTTT. It yields the protein CASSLGGQGNSPLHF.

The rearrangement uses TRBV5-1 and TRBJ1-2, with 7 bases matching TRBD1. The J segment lost 7 bases and the V segment lost 5 bases, leaving 14 bases of the junction unmatched. This CDR3 contains 15 residues. The germline V gene has CDR1 SGHRS and CDR2 YFSETQ. The CDR3 is CASSYRQGEGIGYTF. CDR3 bases: TGCGCCAGCAGTTATAGACAGGGAGAAGGCATTGGCTACACCTTC.

The CDR3 nucleotides are TGTGCCAGCGACTTTTTGGGGACTGAAGCTTTCTTT. It is translated as CASDFLGTEAFF. The V gene is TRBV7-9, the J gene TRBJ1-1; D is undetermined. Trimming shortened V by 8 bases and J by 5 bases, and 12 bases separated the two germline ends. This CDR3 has 12 residues. The V gene's germline CDR1 is SEHNR and CDR2 FQNEAQ (reference sequence).

The CDR3 region is CASSLGSASGYNEQFF. In DNA, the CDR3 is TGTGCCAGCAGCTTGGGCTCCGCTAGCGGCTACAATGAGCAGTTCTTC. This chain uses TRBV5-4 with TRBJ2-1, with 7 bases fitting TRBD2. J lost 3 bases, V lost 0 bases, and 6 bases had no gene match. This CDR3 is built from 16 residues. The germline V gene has CDR1 SGHNT and CDR2 YYREEE (reference sequence).

The CDR3, as DNA: TGCGCCAGCAGCTTGGCAGTGGCCGGGAACACTGAAGCTTTCTTT. As protein: CASSLAVAGNTEAFF. This sequence joins TRBV5-1 and TRBJ1-1; D is uncertain. The CDR3 totals 15 residues. Trimming stripped 0 bases from V and 1 base from J, with 10 bases between. The germline V gene encodes CDR1 SGHRS and CDR2 YFSETQ.

This rearrangement joins TRBV9 to TRBJ2-3; TRBD2 is a possible D gene (5 bases). Between the trimmed V and J ends, which lost 3 bases and 1 base, there was a span of 15 bases. Germline V lookup: CDR1 SGDLS, CDR2 YYNGEE. CDR3 length: 16 amino acids. CDR3 nucleotides: TGTGCCAGCAGCGCCCTCGGCAGCGGTCGCACAGATACGCAGTATTTT. It yields the protein CASSALGSGRTDTQYF.

The V gene is TRBV28, the J gene TRBJ1-1; D is possibly TRBD1 (6 bases). V dropped 1 base and J dropped 6 bases, with 12 bases sitting between them. The CDR3 contains 14 residues. Germline V gives CDR1 MDHEN, CDR2 SYDVKM. This chain's CDR3 is CASSLYREGAEAFF. CDR3 DNA: TGTGCCAGCAGTTTATACAGGGAAGGGGCTGAAGCTTTCTTT. Full variable domain (missing parts from reference TRBV28 and TRBJ1-1): DVKVTQSSRYLVKRTGEKVFLECVQDMDHENMFWYRQDPGLGLRLIYFSYDVKMKEKGDIPEGYSVSREKKERFSLILESASTNQTSMYLCASSLYREGAEAFFGQGTRLTVV.

The chain's CDR3 is CAWSVRANTEAFF. Written as DNA, the CDR3 is TGTGCCTGGAGTGTACGAGCGAACACTGAAGCTTTCTTT. The genes are TRBV30 and TRBJ1-1; D remains ambiguous. With 0 bases removed from V and 1 base from J, the gap between germline ends came to 6 bases. The V gene's germline CDR1 is GTSNPN and CDR2 SVGIG (reference sequence). CDR3 length: 13 residues.

This chain connects TRBV2 to TRBJ1-2, with a possible D match to TRBD1 (5 bases). V was clipped by 8 bases and J by 6 bases, with 13 bases between them. Germline V lookup: CDR1 SNHLY, CDR2 FYNNEI. CDR3 length: 12 amino acids. CDR3 amino acids: CASDIAGNGYTF. CDR3 bases: TGTGCCAGCGATATCGCAGGGAATGGCTACACCTTC.

The V call is TRBV5-1, the J call TRBJ2-2; no clear D gene. The CDR3 contains 13 residues. Germline V gene data show CDR1 as SGHRS and CDR2 as YFSETQ. V was trimmed by 5 bases and J by 6 bases, leaving 11 bases between them. CDR3 in amino acids: CASRHSGAGELFF. The CDR3 nucleotides are TGCGCCAGCAGGCACAGTGGTGCCGGGGAGCTGTTTTTT.

The V and J genes are TRBV7-9 and TRBJ2-2; D call uncertain. Germline V CDR1 and CDR2: SEHNR, FQNEAQ (reference sequence). The CDR3 has 13 amino acids. Trimming removed 0 bases at V and 5 bases at J, with 4 bases between. Here the CDR3 DNA reads TGTGCCAGCAGCTTAGCTTCAACCGGGGAGCTGTTTTTT. Its translation is CASSLASTGELFF.

In this sample, this clone turned up a few times. The chain uses TRBV18 and TRBJ2-7; TRBD1 agrees at 11 bases. Trimming removed 1 base from V and 8 bases from J; junction bases left unmatched: 19. The CDR3 totals 19 residues. In germline, CDR1 is KGHSH, CDR2 LQKENI. The CDR3 nucleotides read TGTGCCAGCTCACCACAACCAACAGGAGCCGGGACAGGGGGAAGAAAGCAGTACTTC. Its translation: CASSPQPTGAGTGGRKQYF.

This clone has a handful of counts. V is TRBV4-2 and J is TRBJ1-1; 8 nucleotides line up with TRBD1. V trimming: 1 base; J trimming: 2 bases; junction bases outside the gene matches: 3. Germline V gene lookup returns CDR1 LGHNA and CDR2 YNFKEQ. The CDR3 runs 15 residues. The CDR3 region has the DNA TGTGCCAGCAGCCAAGGAACAGGGGGAAACACTGAAGCTTTCTTT. Protein sequence: CASSQGTGGNTEAFF.